This T cell receptor (beta chain) was captured by sequencing in a study of cytomegalovirus exposure and HLA in healthy donors. Study-wide context: Among several hundred genotyped donors, around 80% fell in the Caucasian-associated ancestry cluster. Overall study findings and caveats: A classifier reportedly called cytomegalovirus status with high sensitivity and specificity. A later look showed TCR association rates differing by HLA locus, highest for DRB1 and lowest for HLA-C. As a later analysis showed, a missense DCLRE1C variant was linked to trimming of TCR beta V- and J-genes.

This CDR3 spans 16 amino acids. J lost 0 bases, V lost 5 bases, and 10 bases had no gene match. Germline V gene lookup returns CDR1 MNHEY and CDR2 SMNVEV (reference sequence). With 60 Vbeta and 13 Jbeta primers, the PCR was carried out. Profiled with immunoSEQ multiplex PCR; TCRdb holds only in-frame clones, not every one. The repertoire holds roughly 240,000 clones, with approximately 85% as singletons. Notes on this clone: Antigen unknown.

What was sequenced was PBMCs. J is TRBJ2-7 and V is TRBV27; 7 bases align to TRBD1. The receptor comes from a girl aged 2-15 years in good health and CMV-seronegative. CDR3 amino acids: CASSPETGVRSYEQYF. CDR3 sequence (DNA): TGTGCCAGCAGTCCAGAAACAGGGGTTCGCTCCTACGAGCAGTACTTC.